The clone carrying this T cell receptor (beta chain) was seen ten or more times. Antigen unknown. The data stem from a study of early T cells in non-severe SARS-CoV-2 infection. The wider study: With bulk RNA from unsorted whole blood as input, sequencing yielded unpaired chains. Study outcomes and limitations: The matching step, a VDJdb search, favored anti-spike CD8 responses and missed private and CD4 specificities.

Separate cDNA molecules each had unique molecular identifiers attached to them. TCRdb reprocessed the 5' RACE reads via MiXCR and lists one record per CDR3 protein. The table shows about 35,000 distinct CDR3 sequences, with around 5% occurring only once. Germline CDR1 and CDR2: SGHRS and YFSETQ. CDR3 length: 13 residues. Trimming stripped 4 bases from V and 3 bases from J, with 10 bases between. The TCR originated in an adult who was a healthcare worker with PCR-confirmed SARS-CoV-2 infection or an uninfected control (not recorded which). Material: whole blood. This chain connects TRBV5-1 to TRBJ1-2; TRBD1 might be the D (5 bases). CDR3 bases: TGCGCCAGCAGCCCGAGGGGAGACTATGGCTACACCTTC. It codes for CASSPRGDYGYTF. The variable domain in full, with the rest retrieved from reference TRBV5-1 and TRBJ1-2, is KAGVTQTPRYLIKTRGQQVTLSCSPISGHRSVSWYQQTPGQGLQFLFEYFSETQRNKGNFPGRFSGRQFSNSRSEMNVSTLELGDSALYLCASSPRGDYGYTFGSGTRLTVV.